One and the same sample provided the 9 T cell receptor beta chains below, sequenced in a study of cytomegalovirus exposure and HLA in healthy donors. A multiplex PCR was run with 60 Vbeta primers and 13 Jbeta primers. Sequencing used immunoSEQ multiplex PCR; TCRdb keeps in-frame clones, though not all of them. Here the sample spans 120,000 or so clones, around 70% being singletons. The sample was PBMCs. Receptors were obtained from a man in his thirties or forties in good health and CMV-seropositive.

This chain uses TRBV10-3 with TRBJ2-5; no clear D gene. V was trimmed by 5 bases and J by 9 bases, leaving 7 bases between them. Germline V gene lookup returns CDR1 ENHRY and CDR2 SYGVKD. The CDR3 is 10 residues long. The CDR3 spells CAISRVPQYF. In DNA form, the CDR3 reads TGTGCCATCAGTCGGGTTCCCCAGTACTTC.

This chain connects TRBV10-3 to TRBJ1-5, with 8 bases identical to TRBD1. Germline V lookup: CDR1 ENHRY, CDR2 SYGVKD. J was trimmed by 2 bases and V by 10 bases; bases with no gene match: 13. This CDR3 spans 16 amino acids. This CDR3 is CATSGQVSDGNQPQHF. The CDR3 DNA sequence: TGTGCCACTTCGGGACAGGTCAGTGATGGCAATCAGCCCCAGCATTTT.

There are a few counts of this clone. The chain couples TRBV28 to TRBJ1-5; tentatively, D is TRBD1 (6 bases). V was pared by 6 bases and J by 3 bases, with 27 bases between. CDR3 size: 19 residues. Germline CDR1 reads MDHEN; CDR2 reads SYDVKM. This CDR3 reads CASSGSERAGENSNQPQHF. DNA of the CDR3: TGTGCCAGCAGCGGCTCCGAGAGGGCAGGGGAAAATTCCAATCAGCCCCAGCATTTT.

The chain's CDR3 is CASSQGLAWGVTLPQYF. The CDR3, as DNA: TGCGCCAGCAGCCAAGGCCTAGCTTGGGGGGTGACGCTACCGCAGTACTTC. The rearrangement uses TRBV4-1 and TRBJ2-7, with a weak D call TRBD2 (6 bases). Per germline, CDR1 MGHRA and CDR2 YSYEKL. This CDR3 contains 17 residues. V lost 1 base and J lost 9, with 25 bases in between.

The table lists this clone with a few counts. CDR3 coding DNA: TGTGCCAGCGGGAGGCTAGCGGGAGCAGATACGCAGTATTTT. Translated: CASGRLAGADTQYF. The chain employs TRBV28 and TRBJ2-3, with TRBD2 matching over 10 bases. The junction had 6 bases not matched to a gene; V was cut back by 8 bases and J by 4 bases. In germline, CDR1 is MDHEN, CDR2 SYDVKM. The CDR3 is made up of 14 amino acids.

The rearrangement joins TRBV6-1 to TRBJ1-1; D not resolved. Trimming removed 6 bases from V and 5 bases from J, with 7 bases in between. Germline V gene sequence: CDR1 MNHNS, CDR2 SASEGT. The CDR3 contains 11 residues. As DNA, the CDR3 is TGTGCCAGCAGAAAGACTACTGAAGCTTTCTTT. Protein: CASRKTTEAFF.

In its sample, this clone was seen a few times. The chain joins TRBV10-2 to TRBJ2-5; D is ambiguous. Germline-derived CDR1 and CDR2 are WSHSY and SAAADI. V shed 0 bases and J shed 5 bases, with 7 bases lying between them. The CDR3 is 13 residues long. CDR3: CASSESGEETQYF. The CDR3 DNA follows: TGCGCCAGCAGTGAGTCTGGTGAGGAGACCCAGTACTTC.

The genes are TRBV6-1 and TRBJ1-2, with 8 bases matching TRBD1. Trimming removed 6 bases from V and 7 bases from J; junction bases left unmatched: 13. This CDR3 spans 15 amino acids. The germline gives CDR1 MNHNS, CDR2 SASEGT. The CDR3 here is CASRPQRQGAGGYTF. CDR3 coding DNA: TGTGCCAGCAGACCTCAAAGGCAGGGGGCAGGTGGCTACACCTTC.

This clone has a handful of counts. This chain links TRBV18 with TRBJ2-5; 12 bases align to TRBD2. The junction had 2 bases not matched to a gene; V was cut back by 4 bases and J by 5 bases. CDR1 and CDR2 from the germline V gene are KGHSH and LQKENI. The CDR3 runs to 14 residues. CDR3 DNA: TGTGCCAGCTCACATGGACTAGCGGGGGAGACCCAGTACTTC. It translates to CASSHGLAGETQYF.